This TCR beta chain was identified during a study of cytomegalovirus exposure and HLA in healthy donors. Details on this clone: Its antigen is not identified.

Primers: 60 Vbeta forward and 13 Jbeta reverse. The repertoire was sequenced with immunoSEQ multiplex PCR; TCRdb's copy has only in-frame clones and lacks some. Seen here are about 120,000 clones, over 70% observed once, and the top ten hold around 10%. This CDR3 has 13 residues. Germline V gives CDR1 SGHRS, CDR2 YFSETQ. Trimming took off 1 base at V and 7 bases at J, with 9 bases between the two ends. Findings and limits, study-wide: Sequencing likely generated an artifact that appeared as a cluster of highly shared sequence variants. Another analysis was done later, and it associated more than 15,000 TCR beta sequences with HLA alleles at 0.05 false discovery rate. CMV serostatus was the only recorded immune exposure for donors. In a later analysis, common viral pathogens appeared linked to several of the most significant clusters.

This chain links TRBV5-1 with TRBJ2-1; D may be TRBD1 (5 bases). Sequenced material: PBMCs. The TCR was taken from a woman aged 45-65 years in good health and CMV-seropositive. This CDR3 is CASSLLQDNEQFF. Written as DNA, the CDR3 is TGCGCCAGCAGCTTGTTACAGGATAATGAGCAGTTCTTC. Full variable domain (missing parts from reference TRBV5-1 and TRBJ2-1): KAGVTQTPRYLIKTRGQQVTLSCSPISGHRSVSWYQQTPGQGLQFLFEYFSETQRNKGNFPGRFSGRQFSNSRSEMNVSTLELGDSALYLCASSLLQDNEQFFGPGTRLTVL.